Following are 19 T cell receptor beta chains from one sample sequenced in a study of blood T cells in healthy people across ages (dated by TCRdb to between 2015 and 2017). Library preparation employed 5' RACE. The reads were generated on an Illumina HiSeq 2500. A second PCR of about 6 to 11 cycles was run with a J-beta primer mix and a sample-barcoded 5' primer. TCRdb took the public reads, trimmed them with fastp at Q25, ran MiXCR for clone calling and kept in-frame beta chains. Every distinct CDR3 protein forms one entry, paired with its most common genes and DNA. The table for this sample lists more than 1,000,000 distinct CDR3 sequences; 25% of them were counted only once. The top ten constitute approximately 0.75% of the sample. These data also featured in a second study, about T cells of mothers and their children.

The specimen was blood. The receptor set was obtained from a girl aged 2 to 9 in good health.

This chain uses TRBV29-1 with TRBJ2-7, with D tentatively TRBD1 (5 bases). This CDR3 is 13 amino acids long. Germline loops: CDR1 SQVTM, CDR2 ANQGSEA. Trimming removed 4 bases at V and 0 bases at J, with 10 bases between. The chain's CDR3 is CSVVAGFSYEQYF. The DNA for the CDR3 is TGCAGCGTTGTGGCAGGGTTCTCCTACGAGCAGTACTTC.

Here the CDR3 DNA reads TGTGCCAGCAGTTTATGGGGCGCTGGTCGACGCGAGCAGTACTTC. Translation gives CASSLWGAGRREQYF. The chain links TRBV12-3 or TRBV12-4 to TRBJ2-7; possible D gene TRBD1, 5 bases. The length of the CDR3 is 15 residues. Trimming took 2 bases from V and 6 from J, leaving 17 bases between them.

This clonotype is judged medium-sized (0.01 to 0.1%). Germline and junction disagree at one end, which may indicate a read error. The CDR3 reads CASSSGGGETQYF. The CDR3 bases are TGTGCTAGCAGCTCTGGGGGAGGAGAGACCCAGTACTTC. The V call is TRBV7-7, the J call TRBJ2-5; perhaps TRBD2 as D (6 bases). Germline CDR1 reads SSHAT; CDR2 reads FNYEAQ (reference sequence). The CDR3 spans 13 residues.

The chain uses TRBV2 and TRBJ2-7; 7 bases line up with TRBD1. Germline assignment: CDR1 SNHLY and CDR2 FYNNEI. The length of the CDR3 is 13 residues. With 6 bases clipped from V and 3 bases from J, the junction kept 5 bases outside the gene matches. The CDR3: CASSWDSDYEQYF. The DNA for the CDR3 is TGTGCCAGCAGCTGGGACAGCGACTACGAGCAGTACTTC.

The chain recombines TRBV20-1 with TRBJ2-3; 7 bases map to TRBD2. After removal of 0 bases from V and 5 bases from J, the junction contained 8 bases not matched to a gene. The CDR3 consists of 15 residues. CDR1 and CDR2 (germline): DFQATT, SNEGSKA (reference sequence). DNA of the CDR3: TGCAGTGCTAGAGATCCAAAAGGGGAGGGAGATACGCAGTATTTT. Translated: CSARDPKGEGDTQYF.

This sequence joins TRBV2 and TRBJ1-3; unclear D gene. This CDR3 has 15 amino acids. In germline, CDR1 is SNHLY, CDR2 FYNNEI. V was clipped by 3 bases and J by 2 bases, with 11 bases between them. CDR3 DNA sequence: TGTGCCAGCAGTGATAGTTGGAGAGCTGGAAACACCATATATTTT. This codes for CASSDSWRAGNTIYF.

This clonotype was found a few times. CDR3 in amino acids: CSASQRWTSGGNIQYF. DNA of the CDR3: TGCAGTGCTAGTCAACGATGGACTAGTGGGGGAAACATTCAGTACTTC. This chain joins TRBV20-1 and TRBJ2-4; 7 bases agree with TRBD2. Trimming took 3 bases from V and 6 from J; bases not matched to a gene: 14. CDR1 and CDR2 from the germline V gene are DFQATT and SNEGSKA (reference sequence). There are 16 residues in the CDR3.

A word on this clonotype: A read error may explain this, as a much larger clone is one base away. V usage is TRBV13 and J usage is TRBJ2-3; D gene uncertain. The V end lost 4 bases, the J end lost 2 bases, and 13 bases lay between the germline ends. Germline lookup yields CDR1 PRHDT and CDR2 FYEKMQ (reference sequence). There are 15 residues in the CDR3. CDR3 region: CASSYRTGTTDTQYF. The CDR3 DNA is TGTGCCAGCAGCTATAGGACGGGTACCACAGATACGCAGTATTTT.

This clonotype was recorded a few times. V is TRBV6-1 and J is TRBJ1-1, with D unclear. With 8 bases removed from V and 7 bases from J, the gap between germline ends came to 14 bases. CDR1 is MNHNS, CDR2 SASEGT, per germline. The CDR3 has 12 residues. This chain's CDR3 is CASSRIGDEAFF. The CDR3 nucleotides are TGTGCCAGCTCCCGTATCGGAGATGAAGCTTTCTTT.

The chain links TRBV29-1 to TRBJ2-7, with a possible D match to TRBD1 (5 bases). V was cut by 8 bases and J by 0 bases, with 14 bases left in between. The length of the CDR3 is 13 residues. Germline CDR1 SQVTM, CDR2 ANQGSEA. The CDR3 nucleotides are TGCAGCATCCTCAGGGAAAGCTCCTACGAGCAGTACTTC. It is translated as CSILRESSYEQYF.

As DNA, the CDR3 is TGTGCCAGCAGTGATGACAGGGGGCGGATAAACATTCAGTACTTC. The encoded protein is CASSDDRGRINIQYF. V is TRBV7-3 and J is TRBJ2-4; 10 bases agree with TRBD1. CDR3 length: 15 residues. Germline assignment: CDR1 SGHTA and CDR2 FQGTGA. V dropped 6 bases and J dropped 6; count of bases not matched to a gene: 8.

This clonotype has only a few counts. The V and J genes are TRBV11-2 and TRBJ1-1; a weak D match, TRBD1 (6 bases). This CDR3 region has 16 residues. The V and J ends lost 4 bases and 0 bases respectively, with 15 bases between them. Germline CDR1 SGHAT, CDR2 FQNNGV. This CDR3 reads CASSSGQKAMNTEAFF. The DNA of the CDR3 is TGTGCCAGCAGCTCCGGACAGAAGGCCATGAACACTGAAGCTTTCTTT.

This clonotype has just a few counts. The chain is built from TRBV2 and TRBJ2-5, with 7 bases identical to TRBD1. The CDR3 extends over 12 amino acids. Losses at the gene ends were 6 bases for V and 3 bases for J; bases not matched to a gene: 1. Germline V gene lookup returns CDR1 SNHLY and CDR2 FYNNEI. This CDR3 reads CASRDRKETQYF. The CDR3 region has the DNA TGTGCCAGCAGGGACAGGAAAGAGACCCAGTACTTC.

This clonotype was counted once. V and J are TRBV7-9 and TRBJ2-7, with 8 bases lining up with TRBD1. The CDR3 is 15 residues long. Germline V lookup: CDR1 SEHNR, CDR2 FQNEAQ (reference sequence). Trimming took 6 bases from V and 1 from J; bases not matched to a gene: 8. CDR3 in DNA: TGTGCCAGCAGGCGGACAGGGAGGCCATCCTACGAGCAGTACTTC. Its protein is CASRRTGRPSYEQYF.

CDR3 sequence (DNA): TGTGCCAGCATTAATGACAGGGCGAGCTCCATAGAAGGCGGGGAGCTGTTTTTT. Translating gives CASINDRASSIEGGELFF. This rearrangement joins TRBV12-3 or TRBV12-4 to TRBJ2-2; 7 bases line up with TRBD1. J lost 7 bases, V lost 7 bases, and 21 bases had no gene match. There are 18 residues in the CDR3.

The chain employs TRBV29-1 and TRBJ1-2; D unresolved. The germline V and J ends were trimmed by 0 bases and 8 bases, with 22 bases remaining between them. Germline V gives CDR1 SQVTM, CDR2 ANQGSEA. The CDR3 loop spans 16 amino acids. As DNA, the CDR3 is TGCAGCGTTGAAGATGCCCACCTCAGCGGAGCGGACGGCTACACCTTC. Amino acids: CSVEDAHLSGADGYTF.

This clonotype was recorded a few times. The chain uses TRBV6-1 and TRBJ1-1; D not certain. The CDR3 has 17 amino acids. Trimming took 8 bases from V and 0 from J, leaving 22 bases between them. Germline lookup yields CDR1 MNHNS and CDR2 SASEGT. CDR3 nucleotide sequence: TGTGCCAGCTCTCTCCGCGCGGGGATCCAGATGAACACTGAAGCTTTCTTT. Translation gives CASSLRAGIQMNTEAFF.

The CDR3 spells CASSGAANTEAFF. CDR3 nucleotides: TGTGCCAGCAGCGGGGCAGCCAACACTGAAGCTTTCTTT. This chain links TRBV12-3 or TRBV12-4 with TRBJ1-1; perhaps TRBD1 as D (5 bases). The CDR3 sequence is 13 residues long. Trimming removed 6 bases at V and 2 bases at J, with 10 bases between.

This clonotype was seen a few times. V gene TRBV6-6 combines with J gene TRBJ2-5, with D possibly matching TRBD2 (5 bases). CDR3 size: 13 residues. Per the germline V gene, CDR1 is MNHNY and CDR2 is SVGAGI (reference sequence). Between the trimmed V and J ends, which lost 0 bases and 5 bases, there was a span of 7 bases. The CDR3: CASSYSWEETQYF. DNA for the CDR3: TGTGCCAGCAGTTACTCCTGGGAGGAGACCCAGTACTTC.